Listed below are T cell receptor beta chains from one sample, sequenced in a study of cytomegalovirus exposure and HLA in healthy donors. Some clones are missing from TCRdb's copy, which holds only in-frame ones; the method was immunoSEQ multiplex PCR. This sample has about 190,000 clones, with 77% found just once. Input material: PBMCs. Receptor source: a woman aged 25 to 39 in good health and CMV-seropositive. The CDR3 runs from the conserved cysteine through the conserved F or W. D genes are given only for firm matches. Clone size is not always given. Where it is, it says once, few, many or a class for expanded clones.

>TRBJ1-1|TRBV10-3|16|few|TRBD1
CATTPVAGQGWTEAFF
TGTGCCACCACGCCGGTTGCGGGACAGGGGTGGACTGAAGCTTTCTTT
>TRBJ1-2|TRBV15|14|NA|NA
CATSRDLGAYGYTF
TGTGCCACCAGCAGAGATCTGGGGGCTTATGGCTACACCTTC
>TRBJ1-6|TRBV7-2|14|NA|TRBD1
CASSFRQGNSPLHF
TGTGCCAGCAGCTTCAGACAGGGGAATTCACCCCTCCACTTT
>TRBJ2-5|TRBV4-3|18|NA|TRBD1
CASSQGTGGGGLMETQYF
TGCGCCAGCAGTCAGGGGACAGGGGGAGGGGGCCTCATGGAGACCCAGTACTTC
>TRBJ1-1|TRBV7-2|16|NA|TRBD1
CASSAWTGRRDTEAFF
TGTGCCAGCAGCGCGTGGACAGGCCGCAGGGACACTGAAGCTTTCTTT
>TRBJ2-7|TRBV10-3|14|few|TRBD1
CAINPGQGSGEQYF
TGTGCCATCAACCCGGGACAGGGGTCTGGAGAGCAGTACTTC
>TRBJ1-2|TRBV7-9|13|NA|TRBD1
CASSPGTGYGYTF
TGTGCCAGCAGCCCGGGGACAGGCTATGGCTACACCTTC
>TRBJ2-2|TRBV10-3|16|NA|NA
CAIRQHRDSNTGELFF
TGTGCCATCAGACAACACCGGGACTCCAACACCGGGGAGCTGTTTTTT
>TRBJ2-7|TRBV11-1|12|NA|NA
CASSRDSYEQYF
TGTGCCAGCAGCCGCGACTCCTACGAGCAGTACTTC
>TRBJ2-7|TRBV4-2|17|NA|NA
CASSQAQGPDSSYEQYF
TGTGCCAGCAGCCAAGCACAGGGTCCCGATTCCTCCTACGAGCAGTACTTC
>TRBJ2-3|TRBV5-1|16|NA|TRBD1
CASSSIRDRGASAQYF
TGCGCCAGCAGCTCCATCCGGGACAGGGGCGCCTCGGCGCAGTATTTT
>TRBJ2-7|TRBV28|12|NA|NA
CASTARSYEQYF
TGTGCCAGCACTGCGAGATCCTACGAGCAGTACTTC
>TRBJ1-1|TRBV11-3|15|few|NA
CASSSPGTRNTEAFF
TGTGCCAGCAGCTCCCCCGGGACACGGAACACTGAAGCTTTCTTT
>TRBJ1-4|TRBV27|15|few|TRBD1
CASSLLGTGREKLFF
TGTGCCAGCAGTTTACTAGGGACAGGGCGTGAAAAACTGTTTTTT
>TRBJ1-2|TRBV7-2|13|NA|TRBD1
CASSLTGLHGYTF
TGTGCCAGCAGCTTGACAGGGCTGCATGGCTACACCTTC
>TRBJ1-4|TRBV10-3|15|NA|NA
CAISESGGLGEKLFF
TGTGCCATCAGTGAGTCAGGCGGGCTCGGTGAAAAACTGTTTTTT
>TRBJ1-2|TRBV7-9|14|NA|NA
CASSSYRQSYGYTF
TGTGCCAGCAGCTCTTACCGACAGTCCTATGGCTACACCTTC